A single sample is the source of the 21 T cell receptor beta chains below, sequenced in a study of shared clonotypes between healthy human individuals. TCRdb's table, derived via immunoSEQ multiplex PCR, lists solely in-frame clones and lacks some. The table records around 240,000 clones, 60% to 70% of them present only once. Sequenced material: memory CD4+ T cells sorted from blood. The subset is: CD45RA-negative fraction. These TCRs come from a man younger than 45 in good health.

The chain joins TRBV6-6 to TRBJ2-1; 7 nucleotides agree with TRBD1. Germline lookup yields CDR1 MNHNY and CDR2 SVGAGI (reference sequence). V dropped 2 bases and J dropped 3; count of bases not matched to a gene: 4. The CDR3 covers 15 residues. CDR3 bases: TGTGCCAGCAGTTACCTGACAGGGATCTACAATGAGCAGTTCTTC. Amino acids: CASSYLTGIYNEQFF.

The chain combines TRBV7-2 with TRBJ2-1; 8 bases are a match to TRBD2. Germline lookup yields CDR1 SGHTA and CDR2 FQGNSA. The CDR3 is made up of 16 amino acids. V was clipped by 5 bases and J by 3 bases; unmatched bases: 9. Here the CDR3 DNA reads TGTGCCAGCAGCGATCATAGCGGGACATACTACAATGAGCAGTTCTTC. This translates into CASSDHSGTYYNEQFF.

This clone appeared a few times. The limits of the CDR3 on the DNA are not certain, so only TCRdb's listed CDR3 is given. CDR3 in amino acids: CASSEDVFLWGRTEIYGYTF. This chain connects TRBV2 to TRBJ1-2; TRBD1 is the table's D call and was not checked against the DNA. The germline gives CDR1 SNHLY, CDR2 FYNNEI. The CDR3 extends over 20 residues, inclusive of both ends.

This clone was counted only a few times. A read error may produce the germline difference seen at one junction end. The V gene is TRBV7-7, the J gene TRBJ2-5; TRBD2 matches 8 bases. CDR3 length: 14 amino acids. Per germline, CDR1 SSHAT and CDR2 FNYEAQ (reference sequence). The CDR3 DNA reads TGTGCTAGCAGCTTAGGGACTAGTGTGGAGACCCAGTACTTC. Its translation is CASSLGTSVETQYF. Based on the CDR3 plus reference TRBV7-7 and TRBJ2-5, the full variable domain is GAGVSQSPRYKVTKRGQDVTLRCDPISSHATLYWYQQALGQGPEFLTYFNYEAQPDKSGLPSDRFSAERPEGSISTLTIQRTEQRDSAMYRCASSLGTSVETQYFGPGTRLLVL.

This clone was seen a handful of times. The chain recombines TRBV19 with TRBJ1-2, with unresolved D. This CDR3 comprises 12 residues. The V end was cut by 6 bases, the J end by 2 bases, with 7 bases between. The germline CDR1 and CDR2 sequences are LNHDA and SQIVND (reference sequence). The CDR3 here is CASSSGNYGYTF. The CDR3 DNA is TGTGCCAGTAGCTCGGGAAACTATGGCTACACCTTC.

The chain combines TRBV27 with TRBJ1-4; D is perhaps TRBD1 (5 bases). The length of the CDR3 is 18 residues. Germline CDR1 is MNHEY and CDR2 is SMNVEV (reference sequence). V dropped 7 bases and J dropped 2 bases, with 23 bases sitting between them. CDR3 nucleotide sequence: TGTGCCAGCAAGCTAAGGGGCAGTCCGTCCGCTACTAATGAAAAACTGTTTTTT. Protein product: CASKLRGSPSATNEKLFF.

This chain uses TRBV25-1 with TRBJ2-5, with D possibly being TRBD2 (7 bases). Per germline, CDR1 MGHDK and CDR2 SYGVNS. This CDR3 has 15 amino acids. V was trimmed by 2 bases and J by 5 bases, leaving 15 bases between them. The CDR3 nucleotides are TGTGCCAGCAGTGAACTTTCGGGGGGCTGGGAGACCCAGTACTTC. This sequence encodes CASSELSGGWETQYF.

The CDR3 nucleotides read TGTGCCAGCAGCTTAGGGCTCGGACTAGCGGGAACCTACGAGCAGTACTTC. The encoded protein is CASSLGLGLAGTYEQYF. This sequence joins TRBV7-2 and TRBJ2-7, with 12 bases identical to TRBD2. Germline assignment: CDR1 SGHTA and CDR2 FQGNSA. This CDR3 region has 17 residues. The V and J ends lost 1 base and 2 bases, in that order; junction bases with no gene match: 6.

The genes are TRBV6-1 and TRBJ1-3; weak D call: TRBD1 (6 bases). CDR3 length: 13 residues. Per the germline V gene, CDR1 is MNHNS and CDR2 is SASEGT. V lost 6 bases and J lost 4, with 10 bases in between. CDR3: CASSDRLGNTIYF. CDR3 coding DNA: TGTGCCAGCAGCGACAGGTTGGGAAACACCATATATTTT.

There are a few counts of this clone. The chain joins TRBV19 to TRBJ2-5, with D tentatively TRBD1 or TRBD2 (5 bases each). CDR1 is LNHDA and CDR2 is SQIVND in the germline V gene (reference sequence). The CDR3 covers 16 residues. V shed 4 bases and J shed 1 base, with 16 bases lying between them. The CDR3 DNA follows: TGTGCCAGTAGTAGGGTAGTAGGGACCTTCCAAGAGACCCAGTACTTC. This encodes CASSRVVGTFQETQYF.

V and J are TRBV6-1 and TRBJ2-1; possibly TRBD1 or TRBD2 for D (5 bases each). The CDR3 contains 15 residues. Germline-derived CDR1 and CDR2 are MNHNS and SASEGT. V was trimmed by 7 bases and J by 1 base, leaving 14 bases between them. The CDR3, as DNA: TGTGCCAGCACCCTTAGCGAGGGGTCCTACAATGAGCAGTTCTTC. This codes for CASTLSEGSYNEQFF.

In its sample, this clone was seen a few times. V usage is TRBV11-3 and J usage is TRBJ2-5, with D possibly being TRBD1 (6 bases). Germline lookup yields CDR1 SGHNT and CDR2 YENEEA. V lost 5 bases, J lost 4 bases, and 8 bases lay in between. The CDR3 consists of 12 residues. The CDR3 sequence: CASSQGRETQYF. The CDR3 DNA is TGTGCCAGCAGCCAGGGGCGAGAGACCCAGTACTTC.

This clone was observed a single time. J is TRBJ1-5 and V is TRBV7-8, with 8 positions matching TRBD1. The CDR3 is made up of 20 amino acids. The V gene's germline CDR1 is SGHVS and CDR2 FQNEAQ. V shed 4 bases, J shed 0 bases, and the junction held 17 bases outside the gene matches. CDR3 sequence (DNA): TGTGCCAGCAGCTCTCTTCCATCATTGGACAGGGCCCATAGCAATCAGCCCCAGCATTTT. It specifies CASSSLPSLDRAHSNQPQHF.

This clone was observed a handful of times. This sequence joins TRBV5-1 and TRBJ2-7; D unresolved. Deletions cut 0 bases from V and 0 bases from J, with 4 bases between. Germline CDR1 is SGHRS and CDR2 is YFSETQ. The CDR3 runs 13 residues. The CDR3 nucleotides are TGCGCCAGCAGCTTGGGGAGCTCCTACGAGCAGTACTTC. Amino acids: CASSLGSSYEQYF. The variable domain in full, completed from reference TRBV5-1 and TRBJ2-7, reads KAGVTQTPRYLIKTRGQQVTLSCSPISGHRSVSWYQQTPGQGLQFLFEYFSETQRNKGNFPGRFSGRQFSNSRSEMNVSTLELGDSALYLCASSLGSSYEQYFGPGTRLTVT.

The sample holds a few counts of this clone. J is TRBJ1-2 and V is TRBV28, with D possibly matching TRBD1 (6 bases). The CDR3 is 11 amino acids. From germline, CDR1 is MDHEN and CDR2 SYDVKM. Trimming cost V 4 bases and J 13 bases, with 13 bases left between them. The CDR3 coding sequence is TGTGCCAGCAGTTCGGACAGAAGCTTCACCTTC. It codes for CASSSDRSFTF.

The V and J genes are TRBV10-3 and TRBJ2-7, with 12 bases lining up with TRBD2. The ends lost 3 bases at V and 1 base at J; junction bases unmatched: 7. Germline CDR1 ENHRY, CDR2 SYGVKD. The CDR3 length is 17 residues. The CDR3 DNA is TGTGCCATCAGTGACGTCCTGACTAGCGGGAGTTCCTACGAGCAGTACTTC. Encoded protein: CAISDVLTSGSSYEQYF.

The CDR3 DNA sequence: TGTGCCAGCAGCTTAGCGCTTACGGGCCGGGGGGAGCGGGAGACCCAGTACTTC. Amino acid sequence: CASSLALTGRGERETQYF. The gene calls are TRBV7-9 and TRBJ2-5; 7 bases line up with TRBD2. Trimming at V came to 0 bases and at J to 5 bases, leaving 15 bases not matched to a gene. The CDR3 is 18 amino acids. Germline values: CDR1 SEHNR, CDR2 FQNEAQ (reference sequence).

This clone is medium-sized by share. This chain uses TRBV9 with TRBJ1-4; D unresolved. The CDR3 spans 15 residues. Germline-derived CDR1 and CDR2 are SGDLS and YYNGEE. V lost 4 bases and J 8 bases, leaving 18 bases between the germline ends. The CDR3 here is CASSQSGRASEKLFF. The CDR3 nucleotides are TGTGCCAGCAGCCAGTCCGGACGGGCAAGCGAAAAACTGTTTTTT.

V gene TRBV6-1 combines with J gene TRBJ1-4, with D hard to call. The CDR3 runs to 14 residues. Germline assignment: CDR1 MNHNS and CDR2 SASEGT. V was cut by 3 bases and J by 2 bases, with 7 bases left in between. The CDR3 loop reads CASSDGLTNEKLFF. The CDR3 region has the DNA TGTGCCAGCAGTGACGGGCTTACTAATGAAAAACTGTTTTTT.

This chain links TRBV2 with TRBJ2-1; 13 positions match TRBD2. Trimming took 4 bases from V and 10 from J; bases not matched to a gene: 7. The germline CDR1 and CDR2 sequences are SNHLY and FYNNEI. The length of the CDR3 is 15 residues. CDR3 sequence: CASSGGLAGVSEQFF. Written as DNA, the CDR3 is TGTGCCAGCAGTGGAGGACTAGCGGGAGTATCGGAGCAGTTCTTC.

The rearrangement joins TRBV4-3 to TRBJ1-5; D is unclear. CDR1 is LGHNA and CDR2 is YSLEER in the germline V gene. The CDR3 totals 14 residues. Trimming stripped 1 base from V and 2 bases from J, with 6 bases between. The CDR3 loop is CASSQGIGNQPQHF. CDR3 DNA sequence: TGCGCCAGCAGCCAAGGCATAGGCAATCAGCCCCAGCATTTT.